A single TCR beta chain is shown here with its context. The entry originates in a study of blood T cell repertoires in COVID-19. On the study more broadly: The United States, Italy and Spain supplied acute and convalescent COVID-19 samples.

The data were produced by immunoSEQ multiplex PCR, yet TCRdb's version contains in-frame clones alone and is incomplete. The sample has around 170,000 clones, approximately 80% seen once. The J segment lost 6 bases and the V segment lost 7 bases, leaving 16 bases of the junction unmatched. The CDR3 sequence is 16 residues long. Germline CDR1 and CDR2: SGHRS and YFSETQ. J is TRBJ1-1 and V is TRBV5-1; 9 bases line up with TRBD1. The TCR originated in a man between 60 and 75 years old who had been exposed to COVID-19. Material: PBMCs or T cells enriched from blood (not recorded which). CDR3 sequence (DNA): TGCGCCAGCCAAGACAGGGGGATGCGAAAAGGATCTGAAGCTTTCTTT. Translated, it gives CASQDRGMRKGSEAFF. The whole variable domain, filled in from reference TRBV5-1 and TRBJ1-1, reads KAGVTQTPRYLIKTRGQQVTLSCSPISGHRSVSWYQQTPGQGLQFLFEYFSETQRNKGNFPGRFSGRQFSNSRSEMNVSTLELGDSALYLCASQDRGMRKGSEAFFGQGTRLTVV.